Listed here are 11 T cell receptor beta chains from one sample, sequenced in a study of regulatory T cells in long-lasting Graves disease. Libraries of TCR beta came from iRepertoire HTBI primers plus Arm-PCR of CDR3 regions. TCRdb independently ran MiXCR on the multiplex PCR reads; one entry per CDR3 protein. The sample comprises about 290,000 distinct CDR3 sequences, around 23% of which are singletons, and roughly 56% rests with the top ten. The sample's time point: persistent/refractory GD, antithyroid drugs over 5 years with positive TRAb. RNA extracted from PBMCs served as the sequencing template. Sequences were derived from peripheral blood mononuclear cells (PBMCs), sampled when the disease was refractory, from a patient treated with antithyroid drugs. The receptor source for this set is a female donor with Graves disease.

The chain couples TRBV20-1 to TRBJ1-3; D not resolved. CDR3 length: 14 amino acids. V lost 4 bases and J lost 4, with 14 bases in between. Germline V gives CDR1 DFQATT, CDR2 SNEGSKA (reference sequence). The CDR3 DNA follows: TGCAGTGCTACCCCCCGTTTTCGAGGAAACACCATATATTTT. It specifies CSATPRFRGNTIYF.

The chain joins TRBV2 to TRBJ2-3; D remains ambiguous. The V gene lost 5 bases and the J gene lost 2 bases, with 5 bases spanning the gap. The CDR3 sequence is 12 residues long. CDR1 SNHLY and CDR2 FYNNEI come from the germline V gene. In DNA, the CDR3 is TGTGCCAGCAGTCCCACCACAGATACGCAGTATTTT. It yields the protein CASSPTTDTQYF.

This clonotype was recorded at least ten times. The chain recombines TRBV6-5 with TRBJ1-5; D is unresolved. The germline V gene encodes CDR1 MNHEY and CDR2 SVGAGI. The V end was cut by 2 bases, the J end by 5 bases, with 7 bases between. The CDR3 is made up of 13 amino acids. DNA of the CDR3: TGTGCCAGCAGTTACATTGGGGATCAGCCCCAGCATTTT. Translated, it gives CASSYIGDQPQHF.

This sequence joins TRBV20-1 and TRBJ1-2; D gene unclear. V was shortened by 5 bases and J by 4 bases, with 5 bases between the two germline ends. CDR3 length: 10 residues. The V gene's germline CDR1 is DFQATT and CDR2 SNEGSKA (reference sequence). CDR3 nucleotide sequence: TGCAGTGCTGCCCGCTATGGCTACACCTTC. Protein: CSAARYGYTF.

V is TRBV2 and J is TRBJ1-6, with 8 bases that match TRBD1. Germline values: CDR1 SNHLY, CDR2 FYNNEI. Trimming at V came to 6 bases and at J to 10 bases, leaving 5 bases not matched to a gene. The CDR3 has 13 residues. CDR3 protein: CASRDRVGSPLHF. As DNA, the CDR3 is TGTGCCAGCAGGGACAGGGTTGGCTCACCCCTCCACTTT.

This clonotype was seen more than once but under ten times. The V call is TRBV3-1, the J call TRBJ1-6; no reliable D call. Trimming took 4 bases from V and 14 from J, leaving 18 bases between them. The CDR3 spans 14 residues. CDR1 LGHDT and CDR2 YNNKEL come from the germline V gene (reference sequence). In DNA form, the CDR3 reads TGTGCCAGCAGCCTGAGCCCCCTCCAGCCAGCCCTCCACTTT. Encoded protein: CASSLSPLQPALHF.

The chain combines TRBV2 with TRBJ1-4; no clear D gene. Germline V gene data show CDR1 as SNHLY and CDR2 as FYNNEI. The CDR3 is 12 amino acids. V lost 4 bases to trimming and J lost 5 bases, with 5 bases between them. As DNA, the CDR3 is TGTGCCAGCAGTGGAGTGAATGAAAAACTGTTTTTT. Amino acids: CASSGVNEKLFF.

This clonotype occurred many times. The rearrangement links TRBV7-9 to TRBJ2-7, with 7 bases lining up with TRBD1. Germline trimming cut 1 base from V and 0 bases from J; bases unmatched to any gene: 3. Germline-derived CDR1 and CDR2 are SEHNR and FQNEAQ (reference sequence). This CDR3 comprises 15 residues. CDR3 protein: CASSLGTGHSYEQYF. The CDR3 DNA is TGTGCCAGCAGCTTAGGGACAGGCCACTCCTACGAGCAGTACTTC.

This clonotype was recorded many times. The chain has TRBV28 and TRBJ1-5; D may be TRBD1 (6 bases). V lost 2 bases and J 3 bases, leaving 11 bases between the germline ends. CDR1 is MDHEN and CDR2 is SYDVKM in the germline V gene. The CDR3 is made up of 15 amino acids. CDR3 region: CASSLPGGLNQPQHF. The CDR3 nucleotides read TGTGCCAGCAGTTTACCGGGGGGCCTCAATCAGCCCCAGCATTTT. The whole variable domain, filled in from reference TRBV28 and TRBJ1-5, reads DVKVTQSSRYLVKRTGEKVFLECVQDMDHENMFWYRQDPGLGLRLIYFSYDVKMKEKGDIPEGYSVSREKKERFSLILESASTNQTSMYLCASSLPGGLNQPQHFGDGTRLSIL.

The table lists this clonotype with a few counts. CDR3 sequence: CASEAGAGQPQHF. The CDR3 nucleotides are TGTGCCAGCGAGGCGGGGGCAGGTCAGCCCCAGCATTTT. The chain couples TRBV7-2 to TRBJ1-5; D is possibly TRBD1 (6 bases). Trimming stripped 8 bases from V and 6 bases from J, with 14 bases between. Per germline, CDR1 SGHTA and CDR2 FQGNSA. The CDR3 runs to 13 residues.

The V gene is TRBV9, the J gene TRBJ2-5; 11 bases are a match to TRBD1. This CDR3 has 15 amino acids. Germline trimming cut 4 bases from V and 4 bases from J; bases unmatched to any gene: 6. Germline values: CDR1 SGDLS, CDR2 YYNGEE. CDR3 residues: CASSSGQGAPETQYF. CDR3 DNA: TGTGCCAGCAGCTCCGGACAGGGGGCCCCAGAGACCCAGTACTTC.